This TCR beta chain was recovered during a study of T cells in Graves' hyperthyroidism and ophthalmopathy. Across the whole study: Staff took peripheral blood when the initial diagnosis was made, before any treatment began.

The definition of stable Graves' hyperthyroidism was no ophthalmopathy progression within 18 months. With a duration under 2 months, the hyperthyroidism was newly diagnosed in patients aged 18 to 65. Those patients with uncontrolled infection, other autoimmune disease, pregnancy or lactation were excluded. V was pared by 1 base and J by 4 bases, with 11 bases between. Germline V lookup: CDR1 DFQATT, CDR2 SNEGSKA (reference sequence). This CDR3 has 14 residues. Amplified TCR beta CDR3 regions came from RNA transcripts. An initial round of RT-PCR targeting the TCR CDR3 relied on the HTBI primer set. TCRdb re-called the multiplex PCR reads with MiXCR, one entry per CDR3 protein. Of about 99,000 distinct CDR3 sequences listed, 40% to 50% are singletons. The table lists this clonotype with many counts.

The sample consisted of blood. The chain employs TRBV20-1 and TRBJ2-1; the D gene is possibly TRBD1 (6 bases). The receptor's source is a man aged 35 to 55 with Graves' hyperthyroidism. The CDR3 coding sequence is TGCAGTGCTAGAGCTATGGACAGTTACAATGAGCAGTTCTTC. Translation: CSARAMDSYNEQFF.